Listed below are T cell receptor beta chains from one sample, sequenced in a study of CD4 and CD8 cells across lung adenocarcinoma regions. TCRdb ran MiXCR on the PCR reads and lists one entry per CDR3 protein. The sample consists of about 16,000 distinct CDR3 sequences, roughly 51% of them appearing once. The sample consisted of CD8+ T cells from the center of a lung tumor. Every receptor here comes from a female donor with lung adenocarcinoma. The CD4 and CD8 labels of this study may be unreliable. Each CDR3 is given with its conserved first and last residue. D genes are given only for firm matches. Only part of the rows carry a size: once, few, many, or a class if the clone is expanded.

J: TRBJ2-3
size: many
D: TRBD1
V: TRBV6-5
length: 14
DNA: TGTGCCAGCAGTTTCGACAGGGTGAAAGATACGCAGTATTTT
CDR3: CASSFDRVKDTQYF

J: TRBJ2-6
size: -
D: -
V: TRBV12-3/TRBV12-4
length: 15
DNA: TGTGCCAGCAGGGCGGTCAGCCCTGGGGCCAACGTCCTGTACTTC
CDR3: CASRAVSPGANVLYF

J: TRBJ1-4
size: few
D: -
V: TRBV6-1
length: 15
DNA: TGTGCCAGCAGTGAACGACAGTCAACTAATGAAAAACTGTTTTTT
CDR3: CASSERQSTNEKLFF

J: TRBJ2-7
size: many
D: -
V: TRBV28
length: 16
DNA: TGTGCCAGCAGTTTATGGACCATAAGGGCCTCCTACGAGCAGTACTTC
CDR3: CASSLWTIRASYEQYF

J: TRBJ1-5
size: -
D: -
V: TRBV6-1
length: 11
DNA: TGTGCCAGCAACAGCAATCAGCCCCAGCATTTT
CDR3: CASNSNQPQHF

J: TRBJ2-1
size: -
D: -
V: TRBV10-1
length: 15
DNA: TGCGCCAGCACGGGCCTACAGATTTCCTACAATGAGCAGTTCTTC
CDR3: CASTGLQISYNEQFF

J: TRBJ2-3
size: -
D: -
V: TRBV27
length: 15
DNA: TGTGCCAGCAGTTCCTGCTTGTGGGCCACAGATACTCAGTATTTC
CDR3: CASSSCLWATDTQYF

J: TRBJ2-3
size: -
D: -
V: TRBV10-3
length: 16
DNA: TGTGCCAGCAGGGAGTCCGGGAGTAGCCGCACAGAGACGCAGTATTTT
CDR3: CASRESGSSRTETQYF

J: TRBJ1-1
size: few
D: -
V: TRBV7-3
length: 14
DNA: TGTGCCAGCAGAATAAATTCCATGAACACTGAAGCTTTCTTT
CDR3: CASRINSMNTEAFF

J: TRBJ2-7
size: many
D: -
V: TRBV11-2
length: 12
DNA: TGTGCCAGCAGCTTTCTAGGCTACGAGCAGTACTTC
CDR3: CASSFLGYEQYF

J: TRBJ2-6
size: -
D: TRBD2
V: TRBV5-4
length: 16
DNA: TGTGCCAGCAGCCTAGGACTAGCCGCTGGGGCCAACGTCCTGACTTTC
CDR3: CASSLGLAAGANVLTF

J: TRBJ2-4
size: -
D: TRBD2
V: TRBV27
length: 16
DNA: TGTGCCAGCAGTTTAGCGGCGGGGGGGGCCAAAAACATTCAGTACTTC
CDR3: CASSLAAGGAKNIQYF

J: TRBJ2-5
size: -
D: TRBD2
V: TRBV6-5
length: 18
DNA: TGTGCCAGCAGTTCCCCCACTTTCGCTAGCGGAGATCAAGAGACCCAGTACTTC
CDR3: CASSSPTFASGDQETQYF

J: TRBJ2-7
size: many
D: TRBD2
V: TRBV27
length: 14
DNA: TGTGCCAGCAGTTTCCTTAGCGGGAGCTACGAGCAGTACTTC
CDR3: CASSFLSGSYEQYF

J: TRBJ2-5
size: many
D: -
V: TRBV10-3
length: 15
DNA: TGTGCCATCTATCACGGGGCGGCATTACAAGAGACCCAGTACTTC
CDR3: CAIYHGAALQETQYF

J: TRBJ2-3
size: -
D: TRBD2
V: TRBV10-3
length: 13
DNA: TGTGCCGCGGGGGGTTCGTTTCCAGATACGCAGTATTTT
CDR3: CAAGGSFPDTQYF

J: TRBJ1-2
size: once
D: -
V: TRBV6-1
length: 15
DNA: TGTGCCAGCAGTGAAAGTCGGCTGGGGATACATGGCTACACCTTC
CDR3: CASSESRLGIHGYTF

J: TRBJ2-4
size: few
D: TRBD2
V: TRBV6-2/TRBV6-3
length: 16
DNA: TGTGCCAGCAGTTACTCACCGGGGGGGCCAAAAAACATTCAGTACTTC
CDR3: CASSYSPGGPKNIQYF

J: TRBJ2-1
size: few
D: TRBD1
V: TRBV4-1
length: 15
DNA: TGCGCCAGCAGCCAAGATAATCCCCGGACAGGGAATGTGTTCTTC
CDR3: CASSQDNPRTGNVFF

J: TRBJ2-3
size: many
D: TRBD2
V: TRBV7-2
length: 15
DNA: TGTGCCAGCAGAACCCGACTAGCTGGCACAGATACGCAGTATTTT
CDR3: CASRTRLAGTDTQYF

J: TRBJ1-1
size: -
D: -
V: TRBV6-1
length: 13
DNA: TGTGCCAGCTCAAGGGACTGGTCCACTGAAGCTTTCTTT
CDR3: CASSRDWSTEAFF

J: TRBJ2-7
size: medium-sized
D: -
V: TRBV6-5
length: 14
DNA: TGTGCCAGCAGATATACAGCGCTCTCCTACGAGCAGTACTTC
CDR3: CASRYTALSYEQYF

J: TRBJ2-5
size: many
D: -
V: TRBV6-2/TRBV6-3
length: 14
DNA: TGTGCCAGCAGTTCAACGGCGTACCAAGAGACCCAGTACTTC
CDR3: CASSSTAYQETQYF

J: TRBJ2-7
size: many
D: -
V: TRBV6-5
length: 17
DNA: TGTGCCAGCAGTTACTCGAACCGCCTAGCGAAAATTTACGAGCAGTACTTC
CDR3: CASSYSNRLAKIYEQYF

J: TRBJ2-1
size: -
D: -
V: TRBV5-1
length: 17
DNA: TGCGCCAGCAGCTTGGGCCCCATCGACAGTGCCCAAGAGACCCAGTTCTTC
CDR3: CASSLGPIDSAQETQFF

J: TRBJ2-1
size: medium-sized
D: -
V: TRBV27
length: 15
DNA: TGTGCCAGCAGTTTGAGTCTACCCAACTACAATGAGCAGTTCTTC
CDR3: CASSLSLPNYNEQFF

J: TRBJ2-7
size: -
D: -
V: TRBV6-5
length: 12
DNA: TGTGCCAGCAGTTACGTTGGGAGCGAGCAGTACTTC
CDR3: CASSYVGSEQYF

J: TRBJ2-2
size: -
D: -
V: TRBV7-2
length: 16
DNA: TGTGCCAGCAGCCCCACCGGACCCACGAACACCGGGGAGCTGTTTTTT
CDR3: CASSPTGPTNTGELFF

J: TRBJ2-4
size: -
D: -
V: TRBV25-1
length: 16
DNA: TGTGCCAGCCGTGTCTCGGGGCCGTGGGCAAAAGACATTCAGTATTTC
CDR3: CASRVSGPWAKDIQYF

J: TRBJ2-1
size: -
D: -
V: TRBV6-1
length: 17
DNA: TGTGCCAGCAGTGAAGTGGTTGTCCGACCGAGAGACAATGAGCAGTTCTTC
CDR3: CASSEVVVRPRDNEQFF

J: TRBJ2-6
size: -
D: -
V: TRBV6-1
length: 15
DNA: TGTGCCAGTCGCGGGTCCGGGGCTGGGGCCAACATCCAGTCCTTC
CDR3: CASRGSGAGANIQSF

J: TRBJ2-1
size: -
D: -
V: TRBV6-1
length: 13
DNA: TGTGCCAGCAGTCCTGCCCCCGAGTATGAGCAGTTCTTC
CDR3: CASSPAPEYEQFF

J: TRBJ2-1
size: few
D: -
V: TRBV6-5
length: 15
DNA: TGTGCCAGCAGTTTCCGTGGTTCGGCCCTTGGGGAGCAGTTCTTC
CDR3: CASSFRGSALGEQFF

J: TRBJ2-1
size: -
D: TRBD2
V: TRBV10-3
length: 16
DNA: TGTGCCATCAGTGAGTCCCTGACTAGCGGGTCCAATGAGCAGTTCTTC
CDR3: CAISESLTSGSNEQFF

J: TRBJ2-3
size: once
D: -
V: TRBV6-1
length: 15
DNA: TGTGGCCGCGTCTCGGGGGTGAGACGCAAAGATACGCAGTATTTC
CDR3: CGRVSGVRRKDTQYF

J: TRBJ2-7
size: medium-sized
D: -
V: TRBV6-5
length: 12
DNA: TGTGCCAGCAGTTCCGTTGGGTACGAGCAGTACTTC
CDR3: CASSSVGYEQYF

J: TRBJ2-5
size: few
D: -
V: TRBV6-1
length: 12
DNA: TGTGCCAGCAGCGTCCATCAGGAGACCCAGTACTTC
CDR3: CASSVHQETQYF

J: TRBJ2-3
size: many
D: -
V: TRBV4-1
length: 14
DNA: TGCGCCAGCAGCCAGAACTTACAGACCGATACGCAGTATTTT
CDR3: CASSQNLQTDTQYF

J: TRBJ2-2
size: -
D: TRBD1
V: TRBV6-5
length: 17
DNA: TGTGCCAGCAGTTACTTATCAAGACAGGGGAACACCGGGGAGCTGTTTTTT
CDR3: CASSYLSRQGNTGELFF

J: TRBJ1-2
size: -
D: -
V: TRBV6-5
length: 16
DNA: TGTGCCAGCAGTAACTCAGGAGCCAGACTAAACTATGGCTACACCTTC
CDR3: CASSNSGARLNYGYTF

J: TRBJ2-2
size: -
D: -
V: TRBV6-1
length: 15
DNA: -
CDR3: CARSIQVVGTGAQFF

J: TRBJ2-1
size: -
D: TRBD2
V: TRBV11-2
length: 23
DNA: TGTGCCAGCAGCTTATCCGGGGCTAGCGGGAGTTTCGGTTGGTCGGTTAAATACAATGAGCAGTTCTTC
CDR3: CASSLSGASGSFGWSVKYNEQFF

J: TRBJ2-3
size: -
D: TRBD2
V: TRBV10-2
length: 16
DNA: TGCGCCAGCAGGGCGACTGGGGGGGGTGACCCAGATACGCAGTATTTC
CDR3: CASRATGGGDPDTQYF

J: TRBJ2-3
size: -
D: -
V: TRBV6-1
length: 14
DNA: TGTGCCAGCAGGGGGCTGCGGGCCAAAGATACGCAGTACTTT
CDR3: CASRGLRAKDTQYF

J: TRBJ1-1
size: few
D: -
V: TRBV11-3
length: 11
DNA: TGTGCCAGCAGGAGTATTAACGATGCTTTCTTT
CDR3: CASRSINDAFF

J: TRBJ2-5
size: few
D: -
V: TRBV10-1
length: 13
DNA: TGCGCCAGCAGTGATTTCAGTACGGAGACCCAGTACTTC
CDR3: CASSDFSTETQYF

J: TRBJ2-7
size: few
D: -
V: TRBV27
length: 15
DNA: TGTGCCAGCAGTTTAATTGGGGGCGGTGGGTACGAGCAGTACTTC
CDR3: CASSLIGGGGYEQYF

J: TRBJ2-5
size: -
D: -
V: TRBV10-2
length: 14
DNA: TGTGCCGGGAGTGGGGCACGTGTCCAGGATACCCAGTATTTC
CDR3: CAGSGARVQDTQYF

J: TRBJ2-2
size: few
D: TRBD2
V: TRBV6-1
length: 16
DNA: TGTGCCAGCAGTGAACCGGGACTAGCGGGCACCGGGGAGCTGTTTTTT
CDR3: CASSEPGLAGTGELFF

J: TRBJ2-1
size: -
D: -
V: TRBV6-1
length: 11
DNA: TGTGCCAGCAGCACATGGGGCGAGCAGTTCTTC
CDR3: CASSTWGEQFF

J: TRBJ2-5
size: -
D: -
V: TRBV6-5
length: 13
DNA: TGTGCCAGCAGTTACTCGGCCCAAGAGACCCAGTACTTC
CDR3: CASSYSAQETQYF